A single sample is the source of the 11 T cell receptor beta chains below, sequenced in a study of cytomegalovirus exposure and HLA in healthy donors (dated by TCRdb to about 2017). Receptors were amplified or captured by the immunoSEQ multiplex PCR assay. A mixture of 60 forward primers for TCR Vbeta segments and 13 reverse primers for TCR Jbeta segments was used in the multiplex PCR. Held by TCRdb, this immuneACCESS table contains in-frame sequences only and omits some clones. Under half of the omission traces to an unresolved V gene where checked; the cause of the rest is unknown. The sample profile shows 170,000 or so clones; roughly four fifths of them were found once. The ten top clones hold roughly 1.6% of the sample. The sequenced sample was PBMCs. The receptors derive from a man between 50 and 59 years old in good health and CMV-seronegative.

CDR3 loop: CASGRGVGADIQYF. The CDR3 DNA reads TGTGCTAGTGGTCGAGGTGTGGGGGCCGACATTCAGTACTTC. The rearrangement joins TRBV12-5 to TRBJ2-4; tentative D call: TRBD1 (6 bases). Per germline, CDR1 LGHNT and CDR2 FRNRAP. V was clipped by 5 bases and J by 8 bases, with 16 bases between them. The CDR3 sequence is 14 residues long.

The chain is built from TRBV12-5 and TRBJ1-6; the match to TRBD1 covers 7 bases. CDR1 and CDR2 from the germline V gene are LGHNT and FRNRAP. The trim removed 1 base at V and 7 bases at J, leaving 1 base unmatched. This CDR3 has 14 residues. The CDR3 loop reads CASGLGDSNSPLHF. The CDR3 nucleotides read TGTGCTAGTGGTTTGGGGGACAGCAATTCACCCCTCCACTTT.

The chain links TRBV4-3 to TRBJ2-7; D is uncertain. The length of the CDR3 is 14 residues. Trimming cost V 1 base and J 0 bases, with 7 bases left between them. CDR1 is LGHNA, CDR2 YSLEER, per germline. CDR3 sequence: CASSQAAFSYEQYF. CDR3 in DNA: TGCGCCAGCAGCCAAGCTGCGTTCTCCTACGAGCAGTACTTC.

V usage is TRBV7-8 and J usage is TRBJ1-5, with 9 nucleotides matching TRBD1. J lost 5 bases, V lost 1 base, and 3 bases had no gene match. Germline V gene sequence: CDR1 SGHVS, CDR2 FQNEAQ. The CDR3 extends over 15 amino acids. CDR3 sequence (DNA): TGTGCCAGCAGCTTAGGGACAGGGGTGGATCAGCCCCAGCATTTT. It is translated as CASSLGTGVDQPQHF.

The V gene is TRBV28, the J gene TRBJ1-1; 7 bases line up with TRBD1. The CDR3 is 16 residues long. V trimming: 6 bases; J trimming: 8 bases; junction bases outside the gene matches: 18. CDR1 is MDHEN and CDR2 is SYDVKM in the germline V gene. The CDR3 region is CASSPGGRGRRSEAFF. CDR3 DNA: TGTGCCAGCAGCCCGGGGGGGAGGGGGCGAAGGTCGGAAGCTTTCTTT.

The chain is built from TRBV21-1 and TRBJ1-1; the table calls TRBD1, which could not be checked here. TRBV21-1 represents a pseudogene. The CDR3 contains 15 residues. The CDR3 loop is CASSKGPGTSTEAFF. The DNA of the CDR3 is TGTGCCAGCAGCAAAGGCCCAGGCACCTCGACTGAAGCTTTCTTT.

The CDR3 sequence: CAISESVVTGLRNEQFF. The DNA of the CDR3 is TGTGCCATCAGTGAGTCCGTCGTCACGGGACTTCGCAATGAGCAGTTCTTC. This chain joins TRBV10-3 and TRBJ2-1; a weak D match, TRBD2 (6 bases). The CDR3 length is 17 residues. CDR1 and CDR2 (germline): ENHRY, SYGVKD. Trimming removed 0 bases from V and 6 bases from J, with 18 bases in between.

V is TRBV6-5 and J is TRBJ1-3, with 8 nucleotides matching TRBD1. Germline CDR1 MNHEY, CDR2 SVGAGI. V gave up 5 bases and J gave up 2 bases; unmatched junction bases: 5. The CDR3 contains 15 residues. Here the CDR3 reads CASSADRAPGNTIYF. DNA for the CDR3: TGTGCCAGCAGTGCGGACAGGGCACCTGGAAACACCATATATTTT.

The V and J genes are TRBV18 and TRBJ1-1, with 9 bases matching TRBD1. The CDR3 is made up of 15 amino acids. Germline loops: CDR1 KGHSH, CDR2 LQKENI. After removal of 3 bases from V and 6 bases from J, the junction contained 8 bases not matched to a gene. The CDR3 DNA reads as TGTGCCAGCTCACCCCCGGACAGGGGTAAGTCTGAAGCTTTCTTT. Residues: CASSPPDRGKSEAFF.

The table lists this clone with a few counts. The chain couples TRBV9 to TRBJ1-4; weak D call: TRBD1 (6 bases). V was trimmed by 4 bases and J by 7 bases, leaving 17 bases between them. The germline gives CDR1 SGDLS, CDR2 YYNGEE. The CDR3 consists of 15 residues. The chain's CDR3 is CASSPLRGRGEKLFF. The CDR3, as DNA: TGTGCCAGCAGCCCCTTGCGGGGGCGCGGTGAAAAACTGTTTTTT.

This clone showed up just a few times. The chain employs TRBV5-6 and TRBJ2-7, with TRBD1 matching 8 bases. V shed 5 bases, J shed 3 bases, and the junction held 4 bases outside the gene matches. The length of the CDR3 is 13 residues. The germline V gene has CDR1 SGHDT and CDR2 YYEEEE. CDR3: CASSRTGFYEQYF. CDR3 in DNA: TGTGCCAGCAGTCGGACAGGGTTCTACGAGCAGTACTTC.